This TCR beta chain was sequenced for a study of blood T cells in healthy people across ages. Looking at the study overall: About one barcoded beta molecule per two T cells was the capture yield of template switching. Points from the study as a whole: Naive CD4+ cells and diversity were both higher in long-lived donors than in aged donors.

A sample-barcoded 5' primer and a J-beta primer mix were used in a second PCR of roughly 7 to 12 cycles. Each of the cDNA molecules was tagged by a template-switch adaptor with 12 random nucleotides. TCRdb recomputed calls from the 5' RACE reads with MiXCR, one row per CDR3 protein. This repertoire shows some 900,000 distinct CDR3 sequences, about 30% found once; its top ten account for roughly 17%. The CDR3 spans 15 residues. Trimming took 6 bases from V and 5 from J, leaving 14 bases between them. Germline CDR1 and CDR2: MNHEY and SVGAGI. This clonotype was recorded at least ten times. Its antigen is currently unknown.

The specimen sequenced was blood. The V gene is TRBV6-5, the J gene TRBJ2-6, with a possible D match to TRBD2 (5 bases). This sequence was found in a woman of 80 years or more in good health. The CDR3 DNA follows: TGTGCCAGCAGGAAGGACTCGGTTTGGGCCAACGTCCTGACTTTC. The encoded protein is CASRKDSVWANVLTF.